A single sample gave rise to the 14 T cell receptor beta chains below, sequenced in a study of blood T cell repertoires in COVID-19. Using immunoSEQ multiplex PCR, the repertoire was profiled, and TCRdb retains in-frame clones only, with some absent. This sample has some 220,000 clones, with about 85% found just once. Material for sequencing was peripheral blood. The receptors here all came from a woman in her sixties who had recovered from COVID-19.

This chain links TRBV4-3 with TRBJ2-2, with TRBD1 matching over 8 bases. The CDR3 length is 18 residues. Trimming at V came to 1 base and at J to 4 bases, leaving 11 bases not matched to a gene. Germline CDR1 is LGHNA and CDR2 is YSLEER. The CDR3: CASSQGAGQGNGTGELFF. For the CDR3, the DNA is TGCGCCAGCAGCCAAGGCGCCGGACAGGGAAACGGCACCGGGGAGCTGTTTTTT.

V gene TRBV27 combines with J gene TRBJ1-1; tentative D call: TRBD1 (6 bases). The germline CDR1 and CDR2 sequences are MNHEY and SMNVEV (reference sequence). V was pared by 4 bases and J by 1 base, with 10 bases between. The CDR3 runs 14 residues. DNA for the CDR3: TGTGCCAGCAGTTCGGGACATTGGAACACTGAAGCTTTCTTT. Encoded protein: CASSSGHWNTEAFF.

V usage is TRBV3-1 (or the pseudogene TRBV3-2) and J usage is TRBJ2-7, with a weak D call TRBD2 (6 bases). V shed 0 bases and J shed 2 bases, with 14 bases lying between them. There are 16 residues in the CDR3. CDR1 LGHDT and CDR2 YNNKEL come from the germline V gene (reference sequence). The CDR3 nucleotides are TGTGCCAGCAGCCAAGATAGGCCTAGCGACACCTACGAGCAGTACTTC. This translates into CASSQDRPSDTYEQYF.

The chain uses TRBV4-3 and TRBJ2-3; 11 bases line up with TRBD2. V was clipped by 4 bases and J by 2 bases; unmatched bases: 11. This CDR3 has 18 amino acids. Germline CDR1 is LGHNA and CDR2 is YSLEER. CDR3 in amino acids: CASSPRVAGGGTTDTQYF. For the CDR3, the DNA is TGCGCCAGCAGCCCCCGGGTAGCGGGGGGGGGAACCACAGATACGCAGTATTTT.

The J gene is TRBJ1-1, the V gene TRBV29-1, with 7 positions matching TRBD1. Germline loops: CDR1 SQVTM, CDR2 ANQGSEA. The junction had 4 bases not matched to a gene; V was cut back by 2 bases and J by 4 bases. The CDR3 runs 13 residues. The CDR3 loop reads CSVESQGFTEAFF. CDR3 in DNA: TGCAGCGTTGAATCACAGGGGTTCACTGAAGCTTTCTTT.

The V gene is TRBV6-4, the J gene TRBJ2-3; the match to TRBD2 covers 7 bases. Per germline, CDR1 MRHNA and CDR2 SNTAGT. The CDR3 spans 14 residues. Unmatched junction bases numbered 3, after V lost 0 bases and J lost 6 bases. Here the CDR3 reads CASSDSGGSDTQYF. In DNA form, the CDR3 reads TGTGCCAGCAGTGACTCGGGGGGGAGCGATACGCAGTATTTT.

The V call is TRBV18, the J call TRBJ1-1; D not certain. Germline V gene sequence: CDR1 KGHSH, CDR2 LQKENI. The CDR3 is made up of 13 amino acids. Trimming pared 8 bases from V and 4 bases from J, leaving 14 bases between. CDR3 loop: CASHSGLGTEAFF. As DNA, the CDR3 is TGTGCCAGCCACTCGGGGTTGGGCACTGAAGCTTTCTTT.

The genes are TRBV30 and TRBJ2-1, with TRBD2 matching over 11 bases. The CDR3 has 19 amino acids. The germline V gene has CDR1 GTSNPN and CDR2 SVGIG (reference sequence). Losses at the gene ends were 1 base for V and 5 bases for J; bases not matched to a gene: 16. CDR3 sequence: CAWSDALAGVHGRDNEQFF. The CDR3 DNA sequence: TGTGCCTGGAGTGATGCACTAGCGGGGGTCCATGGCCGTGACAATGAGCAGTTCTTC. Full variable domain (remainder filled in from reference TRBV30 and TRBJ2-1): SQTIHQWPATLVQPVGSPLSLECTVEGTSNPNLYWYRQAAGRGLQLLFYSVGIGQISSEVPQNLSASRPQDRQFILSSKKLLLSDSGFYLCAWSDALAGVHGRDNEQFFGPGTRLTVL.

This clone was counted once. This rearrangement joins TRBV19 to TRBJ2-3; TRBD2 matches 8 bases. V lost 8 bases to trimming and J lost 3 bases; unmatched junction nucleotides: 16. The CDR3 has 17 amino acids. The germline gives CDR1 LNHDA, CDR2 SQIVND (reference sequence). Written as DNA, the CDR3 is TGTGCCAGTTACGACCCGGGGGGGCCTTATGGGACAGATACGCAGTATTTT. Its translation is CASYDPGGPYGTDTQYF. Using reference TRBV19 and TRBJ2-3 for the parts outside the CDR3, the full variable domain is DGGITQSPKYLFRKEGQNVTLSCEQNLNHDAMYWYRQDPGQGLRLIYYSQIVNDFQKGDIAEGYSVSREKKESFPLTVTSAQKNPTAFYLCASYDPGGPYGTDTQYFGPGTRLTVL.

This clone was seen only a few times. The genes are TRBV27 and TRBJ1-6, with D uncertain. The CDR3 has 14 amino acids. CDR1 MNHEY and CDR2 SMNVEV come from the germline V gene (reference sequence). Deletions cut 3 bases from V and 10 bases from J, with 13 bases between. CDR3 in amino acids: CASSFIGVGSPLHF. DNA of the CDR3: TGTGCCAGCAGTTTTATCGGGGTTGGATCACCCCTCCACTTT.

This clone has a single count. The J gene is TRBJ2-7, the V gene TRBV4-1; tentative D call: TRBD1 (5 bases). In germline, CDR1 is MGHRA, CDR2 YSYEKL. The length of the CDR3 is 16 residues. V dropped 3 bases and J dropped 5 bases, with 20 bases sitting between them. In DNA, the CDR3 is TGCGCCAGCAGCCAGGTCCTGACAGCCTGGCCTAACGAGCAGTACTTC. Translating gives CASSQVLTAWPNEQYF.

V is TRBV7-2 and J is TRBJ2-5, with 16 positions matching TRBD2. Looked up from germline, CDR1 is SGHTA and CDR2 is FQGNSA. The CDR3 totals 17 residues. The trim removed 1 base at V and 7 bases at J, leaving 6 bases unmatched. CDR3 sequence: CASSLEGLAGGAVTQYF. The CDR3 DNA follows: TGTGCCAGCAGCTTAGAGGGACTAGCGGGGGGGGCTGTGACCCAGTACTTC.

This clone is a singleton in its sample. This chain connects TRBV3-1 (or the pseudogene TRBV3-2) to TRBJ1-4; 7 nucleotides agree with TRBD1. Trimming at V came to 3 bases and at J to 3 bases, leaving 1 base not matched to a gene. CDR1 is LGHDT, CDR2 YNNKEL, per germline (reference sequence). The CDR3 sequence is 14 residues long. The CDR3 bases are TGTGCCAGCAGCCAGGGACAGCCTAATGAAAAACTGTTTTTT. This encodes CASSQGQPNEKLFF.

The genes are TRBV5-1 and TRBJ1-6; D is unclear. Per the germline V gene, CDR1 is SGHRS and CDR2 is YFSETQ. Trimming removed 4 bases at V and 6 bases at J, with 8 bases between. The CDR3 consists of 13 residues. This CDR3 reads CASSPRFNSPLHF. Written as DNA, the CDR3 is TGCGCCAGCAGCCCCAGGTTTAATTCACCCCTCCACTTT.